The rows below give T cell receptor beta chains drawn from one sample of a study of Ad26.COV2.S vaccination and SARS-CoV-2 variants. The data were produced by immunoSEQ multiplex PCR, yet TCRdb's version contains in-frame clones alone and is incomplete. The sample holds some 420,000 clones, 88% seen once. Sequencing was performed on peripheral blood, taken in a trial of Ad26.COV2.S vaccine versus placebo. The receptors here all came from a person aged 18-60 years who received the Ad26.COV2.S COVID-19 vaccine or a placebo. The CDR3 runs from the conserved cysteine through the conserved F or W. Fields, in order: D gene, V gene, clone size, J gene, CDR3 DNA, CDR3 protein. A D gene is named only where the DNA matches it firmly. A row's size may be missing; if present it is once, few, many or a size class.

.	TRBV9	.	TRBJ1-2	TGTGCCAGCAGCGTAGGGGACGGAACTGGGGGCTACACCTTC	CASSVGDGTGGYTF
TRBD1	TRBV5-4	.	TRBJ1-2	TGTGCCAGCAGGGGCGGGACAGCCACTAACTATGGCTACACCTTC	CASRGGTATNYGYTF
.	TRBV15	.	TRBJ2-7	TGTGCCACCAGTATCGGACAGTACTTC	CATSIGQYF
TRBD1	TRBV24-1	.	TRBJ1-5	TGTGCCACCAGTCCGAGGGGGCTGGGCAATCAGCCCCAGCATTTT	CATSPRGLGNQPQHF
.	TRBV7-2	.	TRBJ2-1	TGTGCCAGCAGGCCACAGCGTTCGTACAATGAGCAGTTCTTC	CASRPQRSYNEQFF
.	TRBV7-6	.	TRBJ2-1	TGTGCCAGCAGCTTAGGAGGATCTAAGAGCTCCTACAATGAGCAGTTCTTC	CASSLGGSKSSYNEQFF
.	TRBV7-3	.	TRBJ1-5	TGTGCCAGCAGCTTGTATCATGGGAGCAATCAGCCCCAGCATTTT	CASSLYHGSNQPQHF
TRBD1	TRBV6-5	.	TRBJ2-6	TGTGCCAGCAGTTACGGCAGGGGGCCTGGGGCCAACGTCCTGACTTTC	CASSYGRGPGANVLTF
TRBD2	TRBV3-1/TRBV3-2	.	TRBJ2-1	TGTGCCAGCAGCTTCCCGGGACTAGCGGGGACCCCCAAAAATTCCTCCTACAATGAGCAGTTCTTC	CASSFPGLAGTPKNSSYNEQFF
.	TRBV15	.	TRBJ1-6	TGTGCCACCAGCACAGAGTCCTCCTATAATTCACCCCTCCACTTT	CATSTESSYNSPLHF
TRBD1	TRBV5-6	.	TRBJ2-7	TGTGCCAGCAGCCCCTCCGGGACAGGGGGCTACGAGCAGTACTTC	CASSPSGTGGYEQYF
.	TRBV29-1	.	TRBJ2-7	TGCAGCGTTGTAGGGACATTGTCGGACGAGCAGTACTTC	CSVVGTLSDEQYF
.	TRBV9	.	TRBJ1-2	TGTGCCAGCAGCGTCCAGACAGGCGGCCAGAGTGGCTACACCTTC	CASSVQTGGQSGYTF
TRBD2	TRBV7-8	.	TRBJ2-1	TGTGCCAGCAGCTTAGCCTGGGGTAGCGGGGGTCTCAATGAGCAGTTCTTC	CASSLAWGSGGLNEQFF
.	TRBV3-1/TRBV3-2	.	TRBJ1-1	TGTGCCACGCAACAGGGAGGGAACACTGAAGCTTTCTTT	CATQQGGNTEAFF
.	TRBV30	few	TRBJ1-2	TGTGCCTGGACTGTTCCCCCACAAGGCTACACCTTC	CAWTVPPQGYTF
.	TRBV5-1	.	TRBJ2-2	TGCGCCAGCAGCCAGGGACGGTCGGACACCGGGGAGCTGTTTTTT	CASSQGRSDTGELFF
.	TRBV27	.	TRBJ2-7	TGTGCCAGCAGTTTAAACCCCCGGGTTCGGGCCGGCTACGAGCAGTACTTC	CASSLNPRVRAGYEQYF
.	TRBV27	.	TRBJ2-3	TGTGCCAGCAGTTACCAGATCGCCTATACGCAGTATTTT	CASSYQIAYTQYF
.	TRBV28	.	TRBJ2-5	TGTGCCAGCAGTTTCCTCACCGCCCAGGAGACCCAGTACTTC	CASSFLTAQETQYF
.	TRBV30	few	TRBJ1-2	TGTGCCTGGAGTCCTGCAGAGGACTATGGCTACACCTTC	CAWSPAEDYGYTF
.	TRBV29-1	.	TRBJ1-5	TGCAGCGTTTCAGAGGGGGGAGGGAATCAGCCCCAGCATTTT	CSVSEGGGNQPQHF
TRBD1	TRBV7-9	.	TRBJ2-7	TGTGCCAGCAGCTTAGTAAGACAGGGCCACGAGCAGTACTTC	CASSLVRQGHEQYF
.	TRBV2	.	TRBJ1-4	TGTGCCAGCAGGTCGACTAATGGCAGGTCTAATGAAAAACTGTTTTTT	CASRSTNGRSNEKLFF
.	TRBV6-5	once	TRBJ2-7	TGTGCCAGCGAGGGAGGGACAGCGTCTTACGAGCAGTACTTC	CASEGGTASYEQYF
TRBD2	TRBV19	.	TRBJ2-7	TGTGCCAGTTCACGGGGGGGGTACGAGCAGTACTTC	CASSRGGYEQYF
TRBD2	TRBV4-3	.	TRBJ2-1	TGCGCCAGCAGCCAAGTCCGGAGGGGGACTAGGGATTACAATGAGCAGTTCTTC	CASSQVRRGTRDYNEQFF
.	TRBV4-1	.	TRBJ1-1	TGCGCCAGCAGCCCCCGCGCGGGAATGAACACTGAAGCTTTCTTT	CASSPRAGMNTEAFF
.	TRBV7-2	.	TRBJ2-2	TGTGCCAGCAGCTTAGGACTAGTGAACACCGGGGAGCTGTTTTTT	CASSLGLVNTGELFF
.	TRBV6-5	.	TRBJ1-3	TGTGCCAGCAGTTCCAGCTACTCTGGAAACACCATATATTTT	CASSSSYSGNTIYF
TRBD1	TRBV29-1	.	TRBJ1-1	TGCAGCGTGCCCTCCCCCACAGGGGGCTTTACTGAAGCTTTCTTT	CSVPSPTGGFTEAFF
.	TRBV5-4	.	TRBJ1-2	TGTGCCAGCAGCTTGGACGGCAGGTGGGGGGGCTACACCTTC	CASSLDGRWGGYTF
TRBD2	TRBV7-2	.	TRBJ2-1	TGTGCCAGCAGCTGGGGGACTAGCGGAAATGAGCAGTTCTTC	CASSWGTSGNEQFF
.	TRBV7-8	.	TRBJ2-3	TGTGCCAGCAGCCCCGGAACCAGCATCCTCACAGATACGCAGTATTTT	CASSPGTSILTDTQYF
TRBD1	TRBV10-3	.	TRBJ2-7	TGTGCCATCAGTGAGGGTGGACAGGCGGACGAGCAGTACTTC	CAISEGGQADEQYF
.	TRBV5-1	.	TRBJ2-2	TGCGCCAGCAGCCTTAACACCGGGGAGCTGTTTTTT	CASSLNTGELFF
.	TRBV11-3	.	TRBJ2-2	TGTGCCAGCAGCTTATCGTCGAACACCGGGGAGCTGTTTTTT	CASSLSSNTGELFF
.	TRBV12-3/TRBV12-4	.	TRBJ1-1	TGTGCCAGCAGTCGGAACAGGGATTCTGAAGCTTTCTTT	CASSRNRDSEAFF
.	TRBV6-5	once	TRBJ1-2	TGTGCCAGCAGTTACGAGCGGGCCCTAATCTATGGCTACACCTTC	CASSYERALIYGYTF
.	TRBV18	.	TRBJ1-1	TGTGCCAGCTCACCTAATAGGGACACTGAAGCTTTCTTT	CASSPNRDTEAFF
.	TRBV7-9	few	TRBJ1-2	TGTGCCAGCAGCCGTAGCGGGGGGGCAGGTGGCTACACCTTC	CASSRSGGAGGYTF
TRBD1	TRBV7-3	.	TRBJ1-1	TGTGCCAGCAGCGTGGGGGACAGGGACACTGAAGCTTTCTTT	CASSVGDRDTEAFF
.	TRBV5-6	.	TRBJ2-5	TGTGCCAGCAGCTTGCAGGCAGAGACCCAGTACTTC	CASSLQAETQYF
.	TRBV6-4	.	TRBJ1-6	TGTGCCAGCAGTGTGCCCCGGGACACGGTTAATTCGGCCCTCCACTTT	CASSVPRDTVNSALHF
.	TRBV19	.	TRBJ1-5	TGTGCCAGTAGTATCTCGGGGGCTAATGGCAATCAGCCCCAGCATTTT	CASSISGANGNQPQHF
TRBD2	TRBV6-2/TRBV6-3	.	TRBJ2-5	TGTGCCAGCAGTTACTCGGGGGACACCGTAATGGGACTAGCGGAAGAGACCCAGTACTTC	CASSYSGDTVMGLAEETQYF
TRBD2	TRBV15	.	TRBJ2-5	TGTGCCACCAGCAGAGATACGGTCTTAGCGGGGGCGAAGGAGACCCAGTACTTC	CATSRDTVLAGAKETQYF
.	TRBV7-2	.	TRBJ2-7	TGTGCCAGCAGCTTAGTTTCCCCCTACGAGCAGTACTTC	CASSLVSPYEQYF
.	TRBV6-2/TRBV6-3	.	TRBJ1-1	TGTGCCAGCAGTCGACTGCGGAACACTGAAGCTTTCTTT	CASSRLRNTEAFF
.	TRBV3-1/TRBV3-2	.	TRBJ1-2	TGTGCCAGCAGCCAAGAAATATCGGCAGGGTTTGGCTACACCTTC	CASSQEISAGFGYTF
.	TRBV25-1	.	TRBJ1-5	TGTGCCAGCAGTGCGGGCGAGGGGGTTCAGCCCCAGCATTTT	CASSAGEGVQPQHF
.	TRBV18	.	TRBJ1-6	TGTGCCAGCTCACCACAAGGAGGGGGCTATAATTCACCCCTCCACTTT	CASSPQGGGYNSPLHF
.	TRBV4-3	.	TRBJ1-1	TGCGCCAGCAGCCAAGAAGGACGGGCGAACACTGAAGCTTTCTTT	CASSQEGRANTEAFF
.	TRBV11-2	once	TRBJ1-2	TGTGCCAGCAGCCCGGTGCGGGGGGTTCAGGGCTACACCTTC	CASSPVRGVQGYTF